This is a list of T cell receptor beta chains from one sample in a study of a mutant IDH1 vaccine in newly diagnosed glioma. Their antigens are not known. Produced via immunoSEQ multiplex PCR; TCRdb's table is partial and in-frame only. This table has 68,000 or so clones, roughly 84% appearing once. Sequencing was performed on PBMCs, taken from a glioma patient whose treatment included an IDH1 peptide vaccine. These receptors originate from a man younger than 35 with glioma. CDR3s include the opening cysteine and the closing phenylalanine or tryptophan. The order of the fields is V gene, clone size, D gene, J gene, CDR3 DNA, CDR3 protein. A D gene is named only where the DNA matches it firmly. Not every row has a clone size; where given, it reads once, few, many or a size class.

v_call: TRBV7-2
clone_size: .
d_call: TRBD2
j_call: TRBJ2-3
cdr3_nt: TGTGCCAGCAGCCCCCGCCCCGGGACTAGCGGGACAGATACGCAGTATTTT
cdr3_aa: CASSPRPGTSGTDTQYF

v_call: TRBV30
clone_size: .
d_call: TRBD1
j_call: TRBJ1-3
cdr3_nt: TGTGCCTGGAACGACAGGGGCCGCTCTGGAAACACCATATATTTT
cdr3_aa: CAWNDRGRSGNTIYF

v_call: TRBV20-1
clone_size: once
d_call: .
j_call: TRBJ2-7
cdr3_nt: TGCAGTGCTAGCGGGGGCTACGAGCAGTACTTC
cdr3_aa: CSASGGYEQYF

v_call: TRBV30
clone_size: .
d_call: TRBD2
j_call: TRBJ2-5
cdr3_nt: TGTGCCTGGGGGACAAGTAGCGGGAGGAAAGAGACCCAGTACTTC
cdr3_aa: CAWGTSSGRKETQYF

v_call: TRBV6-6
clone_size: .
d_call: TRBD1
j_call: TRBJ2-5
cdr3_nt: TGTGCCAGCAGTTACCCTATGACAGGGAGCGAGACCCAGTACTTC
cdr3_aa: CASSYPMTGSETQYF

v_call: TRBV7-9
clone_size: .
d_call: .
j_call: TRBJ2-2
cdr3_nt: TGTGCCAGCAGCTTAACAGCCGCACTGAACACCGGGGAGCTGTTTTTT
cdr3_aa: CASSLTAALNTGELFF

v_call: TRBV28
clone_size: few
d_call: TRBD1
j_call: TRBJ1-2
cdr3_nt: TGTGCCAGCAGTTTGGTCCAGGACAGGAGGACTCTTGGCTACACCTTC
cdr3_aa: CASSLVQDRRTLGYTF

v_call: TRBV6-1
clone_size: .
d_call: .
j_call: TRBJ2-3
cdr3_nt: TGTGCCAGCAGTGACGGTTCGTGGGGGGACCCCCCCTCGGATACGCAGTATTTT
cdr3_aa: CASSDGSWGDPPSDTQYF

v_call: TRBV29-1
clone_size: .
d_call: .
j_call: TRBJ1-4
cdr3_nt: TGCAGCGTTGCCGGACGGTTGAATGAAAAACTGTTTTTT
cdr3_aa: CSVAGRLNEKLFF

v_call: TRBV19
clone_size: .
d_call: .
j_call: TRBJ1-5
cdr3_nt: TGTGCCAGTAGTAAGTCCGGGTTTGCGCGGCAGCCCCAGCATTTT
cdr3_aa: CASSKSGFARQPQHF

v_call: TRBV20-1
clone_size: .
d_call: .
j_call: TRBJ2-1
cdr3_nt: TGCAGTGCTAGAGATTTCAGTGTGCAGTTCTTC
cdr3_aa: CSARDFSVQFF

v_call: TRBV19
clone_size: once
d_call: .
j_call: TRBJ2-2
cdr3_nt: TGTGCCAGTAGGGGACGTTTGGGGTCGGGGACCGGGGAGCTGTTTTTT
cdr3_aa: CASRGRLGSGTGELFF

v_call: TRBV6-6
clone_size: .
d_call: .
j_call: TRBJ2-7
cdr3_nt: TGTGCCAGCAGTTACTTAGCGGCCGAGCAGTACTTC
cdr3_aa: CASSYLAAEQYF

v_call: TRBV30
clone_size: .
d_call: TRBD1
j_call: TRBJ1-5
cdr3_nt: TGTGCCTGGAGTGGACAGGGGGCGAGTCAGCCCCAGCATTTT
cdr3_aa: CAWSGQGASQPQHF

v_call: TRBV6-4
clone_size: .
d_call: .
j_call: TRBJ1-5
cdr3_nt: TGTGCCAGCAGTGACTCGTTCCGGGGTACCAATCAGCCCCAGCATTTT
cdr3_aa: CASSDSFRGTNQPQHF

v_call: TRBV7-3
clone_size: .
d_call: .
j_call: TRBJ2-1
cdr3_nt: TGTGCCAGCAGCTTAACTTTCGGACGGGGGTTATACAATGAGCAGTTCTTC
cdr3_aa: CASSLTFGRGLYNEQFF

v_call: TRBV6-6
clone_size: few
d_call: .
j_call: TRBJ2-7
cdr3_nt: TGTGCCAGCAGGCCCCGGGCCCTCTACGAGCAGTACTTC
cdr3_aa: CASRPRALYEQYF

v_call: TRBV2
clone_size: .
d_call: .
j_call: TRBJ2-7
cdr3_nt: TGTGCCAGCAGTGATCGGTCGGAGCATTACGAGCAGTACTTC
cdr3_aa: CASSDRSEHYEQYF

v_call: TRBV7-9
clone_size: once
d_call: .
j_call: TRBJ2-7
cdr3_nt: TGTGCCAGCAGCTCCTCGCAGGGGCCCTACGAGCAGTACTTC
cdr3_aa: CASSSSQGPYEQYF

v_call: TRBV2
clone_size: .
d_call: TRBD2
j_call: TRBJ2-1
cdr3_nt: TGTGCCAGCAACCCGGGAGGTTTGGGCAATGAGCAGTTCTTC
cdr3_aa: CASNPGGLGNEQFF

v_call: TRBV10-3
clone_size: .
d_call: .
j_call: TRBJ2-7
cdr3_nt: TGTGCCATCAGTGAATTGGGGGCCGAGCAGTACTTC
cdr3_aa: CAISELGAEQYF

v_call: TRBV7-9
clone_size: .
d_call: .
j_call: TRBJ2-7
cdr3_nt: TGTGCCAGCAGCTTCTCGGGACTCTACGAGCAGTACTTC
cdr3_aa: CASSFSGLYEQYF

v_call: TRBV4-1
clone_size: .
d_call: TRBD1
j_call: TRBJ1-2
cdr3_nt: TGCGCCAGCAGCCCCCTAAGACAGGGAACCCGCTACACCTTC
cdr3_aa: CASSPLRQGTRYTF

v_call: TRBV28
clone_size: .
d_call: TRBD1
j_call: TRBJ2-7
cdr3_nt: TGTGCCAGCAGAATCGGGACAGGGTTCTACGAGCAGTACTTC
cdr3_aa: CASRIGTGFYEQYF

v_call: TRBV5-1
clone_size: .
d_call: .
j_call: TRBJ2-2
cdr3_nt: TGCGCCAGCAGCAGAACCGGGGAGCTGTTTTTT
cdr3_aa: CASSRTGELFF

v_call: TRBV6-1
clone_size: .
d_call: .
j_call: TRBJ1-1
cdr3_nt: TGTGCCAGCAGTGGACAGCCCCTATATGTGAACACTGAAGCTTTCTTT
cdr3_aa: CASSGQPLYVNTEAFF

v_call: TRBV6-6
clone_size: few
d_call: .
j_call: TRBJ2-7
cdr3_nt: TGTGCCAGCAGAGCCAGGGGCTCCCCGGTGTCCTACGAGCAGTACTTC
cdr3_aa: CASRARGSPVSYEQYF